The present T cell receptor (beta chain) was sequenced within a study of blood T cell repertoires in COVID-19. As for the study in general: The United States, Italy and Spain supplied acute and convalescent COVID-19 samples. PBMCs, B-cell-depleted T cells, or T cells were the source of the cDNA or gDNA that made up the material.

Original processing methods: Reference gene primer amplification gave nucleated cell count estimates. Assay: immunoSEQ multiplex PCR; the TCRdb copy retains only in-frame clones and omits some. V and J calls and clone size are as listed in that table; D and trimming were resolved from the DNA. The repertoire has roughly 250,000 clones, around 81% of them found once; the top ten carry less than 3%. The clonotype comes from a woman aged 60-70 years with active or convalescent COVID-19. The sample consisted of peripheral blood.

CDR3 in DNA: TGTGCTTACAGGAGCTCCTACAATGAGCAGTTCTTC. It encodes CAYRSSYNEQFF. The chain has TRBV10-3 and TRBJ2-1; a possible D gene is TRBD1 (5 bases). Germline V lookup: CDR1 ENHRY, CDR2 SYGVKD. The CDR3 has 12 residues.